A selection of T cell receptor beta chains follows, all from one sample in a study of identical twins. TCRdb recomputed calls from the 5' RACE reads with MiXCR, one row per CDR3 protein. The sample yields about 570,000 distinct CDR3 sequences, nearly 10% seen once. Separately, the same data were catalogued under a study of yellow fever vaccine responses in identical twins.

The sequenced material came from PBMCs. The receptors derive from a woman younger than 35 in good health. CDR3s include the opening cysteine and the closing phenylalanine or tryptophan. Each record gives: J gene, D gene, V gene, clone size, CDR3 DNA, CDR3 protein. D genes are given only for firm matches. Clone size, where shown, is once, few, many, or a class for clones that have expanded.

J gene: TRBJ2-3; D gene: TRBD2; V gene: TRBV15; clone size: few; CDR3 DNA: TGTGCCACCAGCAGAGGGGAGGGACCCGGCCGGCAGTATTTT; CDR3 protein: CATSRGEGPGRQYF
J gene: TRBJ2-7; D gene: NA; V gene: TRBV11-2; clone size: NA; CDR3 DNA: TGTGCCAGCACGTGGGCAGCATCAACCTACGAGCAGTACTTC; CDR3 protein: CASTWAASTYEQYF
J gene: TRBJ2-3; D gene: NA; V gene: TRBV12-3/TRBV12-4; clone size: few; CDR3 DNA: TGTGCCAGCAGTTTAGCGCTTAGCGGCCTCACAGATACGCAGTATTTT; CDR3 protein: CASSLALSGLTDTQYF
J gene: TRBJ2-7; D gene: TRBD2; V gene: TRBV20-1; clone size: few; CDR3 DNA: TGCAGTGCTAGAGATCGGAGCGGGATAGTACACGAGCAGTACTTC; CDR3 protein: CSARDRSGIVHEQYF
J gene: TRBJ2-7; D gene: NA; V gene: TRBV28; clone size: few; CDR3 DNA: TGTGCCAGCGGGGGGGCTCGAGAGCAGTACTTC; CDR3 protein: CASGGAREQYF
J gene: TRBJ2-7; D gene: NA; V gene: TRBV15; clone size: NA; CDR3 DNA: TGTGCCACCAGCAGACGAGAAAAAGCGAACTCCTACGAGCAGTACTTC; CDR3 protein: CATSRREKANSYEQYF
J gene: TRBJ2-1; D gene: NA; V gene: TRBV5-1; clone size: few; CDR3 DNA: TGCGCCAGCAGCTACAGGGTAACCTACAATGAGCAGTTCTTC; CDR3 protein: CASSYRVTYNEQFF
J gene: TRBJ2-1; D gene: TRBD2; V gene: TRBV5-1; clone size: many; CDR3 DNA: TGCGCCAGCAGCTTGGACGGGGGGGCCTACAATGAGCAGTTCTTC; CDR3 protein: CASSLDGGAYNEQFF
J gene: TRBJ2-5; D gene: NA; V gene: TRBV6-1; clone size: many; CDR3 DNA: TGTGCCAGCAGACCCATAGTGGCGGAGACCCAGTACTTC; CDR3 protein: CASRPIVAETQYF
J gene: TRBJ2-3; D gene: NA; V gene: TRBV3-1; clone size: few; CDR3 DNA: TGTGCCAGCAAGAGGGGGGAAGCCACAGATACGCAGTATTTT; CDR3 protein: CASKRGEATDTQYF
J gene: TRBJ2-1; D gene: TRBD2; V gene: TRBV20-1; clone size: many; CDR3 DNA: TGCAGTGCTAGCGAGCGGGAGGGCCGACATGAGCAGTTCTTC; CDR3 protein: CSASEREGRHEQFF
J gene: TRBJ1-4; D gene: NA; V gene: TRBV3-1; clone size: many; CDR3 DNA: TGTGCCAGCAGCCCAGGGGCAACTAATGAAAAACTGTTTTTT; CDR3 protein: CASSPGATNEKLFF
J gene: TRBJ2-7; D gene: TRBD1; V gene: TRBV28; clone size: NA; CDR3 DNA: TGTGCCAGCAGTCTAATCTTACCGGGACAGGGGAATATCGAGTTGTGCGAGCAGTACTTC; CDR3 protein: CASSLILPGQGNIELCEQYF
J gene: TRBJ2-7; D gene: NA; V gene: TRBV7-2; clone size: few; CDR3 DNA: TGTGCCAGCAGCTTAGACTCGGCCGGCTCCTACGAGCAGTACTTC; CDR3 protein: CASSLDSAGSYEQYF
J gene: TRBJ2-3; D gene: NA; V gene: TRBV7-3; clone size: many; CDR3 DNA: TGTGCCAGCAGCTTATCGGGGACTAGCACAGATACGCAGTATTTT; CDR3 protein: CASSLSGTSTDTQYF
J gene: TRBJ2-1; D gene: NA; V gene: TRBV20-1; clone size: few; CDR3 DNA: TGCAGTGCTAGGTATTGTAGCGGAACGATGTACTGTGAGCAGTTCTTC; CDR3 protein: CSARYCSGTMYCEQFF
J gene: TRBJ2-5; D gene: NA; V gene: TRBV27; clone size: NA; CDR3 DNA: TGTGCCAGCAGTTTCGGACAGTACCAAGAGACCCAGTACTTC; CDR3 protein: CASSFGQYQETQYF
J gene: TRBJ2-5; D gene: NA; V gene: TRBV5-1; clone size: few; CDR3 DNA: TGCGCCAGCAGCTTGGCGACGTCAGAGCTGGGAGAGACCCAGTACTTC; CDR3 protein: CASSLATSELGETQYF